This is a list of T cell receptor beta chains from one sample in a study of blood T cell repertoires in COVID-19. TCRdb's table, derived via immunoSEQ multiplex PCR, lists solely in-frame clones and lacks some. The sample has a few hundred thousand clones; 70% to 90% are singletons. Sequencing used peripheral blood. The receptors were gathered from a human donor in a cohort sampled during active COVID-19. Each CDR3 is given with its conserved first and last residue. Fields, in order: CDR3 protein, CDR3 DNA, D gene, J gene, V gene, clone size. A D gene is named only where the DNA matches it firmly. Clone size is stated in some rows and not others, as once, few, many or a class when expanded.

CATSDIRQGGYEQYF,TGTGCCACCAGTGATATACGACAGGGGGGGTACGAGCAGTACTTC,TRBD1,TRBJ2-7,TRBV24-1,NA
CASSYRVYGYTF,TGTGCCAGCAGTTACAGGGTCTATGGCTACACCTTC,NA,TRBJ1-2,TRBV12-3/TRBV12-4,NA
CAVTEGITNYGYTF,TGTGCTGTCACGGAGGGGATAACCAACTATGGCTACACCTTC,NA,TRBJ1-2,TRBV12-5,NA
CASRTGGTYSNQPQHF,TGCGCCAGCAGGACAGGGGGCACCTATAGCAATCAGCCCCAGCATTTT,TRBD1,TRBJ1-5,TRBV10-2,NA
CASSQIFNQPQHF,TGCGCCAGCAGCCAAATCTTCAATCAGCCCCAGCATTTT,NA,TRBJ1-5,TRBV4-1,NA
CASSLRGGWTEAFF,TGTGCCAGCAGTTTGCGGGGGGGTTGGACTGAAGCTTTCTTT,NA,TRBJ1-1,TRBV27,NA
CASSISLFAYTGELFF,TGTGCCAGTAGTATTAGTCTCTTCGCATATACCGGGGAGCTGTTTTTT,NA,TRBJ2-2,TRBV19,NA
CASSGGPLRNEQFF,TGTGCCAGCAGCGGCGGCCCGCTTCGCAATGAGCAGTTCTTC,NA,TRBJ2-1,TRBV7-8,NA
CAISEQGVIDTIYF,TGTGCCATCAGTGAACAGGGAGTGATAGACACCATATATTTT,NA,TRBJ1-3,TRBV10-3,NA
CASSPLGTGTEKLFF,TGTGCCAGCAGTCCCCTCGGGACAGGTACTGAAAAACTGTTTTTT,TRBD1,TRBJ1-4,TRBV2,NA
CASNLAGPGELFF,TGTGCCAGCAACCTTGCGGGGCCCGGGGAGCTGTTTTTT,NA,TRBJ2-2,TRBV2,NA
CASSISGSEQYF,TGTGCCAGTAGTATATCTGGGAGCGAGCAGTACTTC,NA,TRBJ2-7,TRBV19,NA
CASSLGQGPRLYEQYF,TGTGCCAGCAGCTTAGGACAGGGCCCTCGTCTTTACGAGCAGTACTTC,TRBD1,TRBJ2-7,TRBV7-6,NA
CASSSEDRDDYGYTF,TGTGCCAGCAGTTCGGAGGACAGGGACGACTATGGCTACACCTTC,TRBD1,TRBJ1-2,TRBV6-5,NA
CASSLDPTPYNEQFF,TGTGCCAGCAGCTTAGACCCCACTCCCTACAATGAGCAGTTCTTC,NA,TRBJ2-1,TRBV7-2,NA
CASSIGDRNTGELFF,TGTGCCAGTAGTATAGGTGACAGAAACACCGGGGAGCTGTTTTTT,NA,TRBJ2-2,TRBV19,NA
CATRGQGSGGYTF,TGTGCCACCAGAGGACAGGGATCGGGAGGCTACACCTTC,TRBD1,TRBJ1-2,TRBV24-1,NA
CASTWTDSSNQPQHF,TGTGCCAGTACCTGGACAGACTCGAGCAATCAGCCCCAGCATTTT,NA,TRBJ1-5,TRBV19,NA
CASRSHPREGTEAFF,TGTGCCAGTAGATCACATCCGAGGGAGGGAACTGAAGCTTTCTTT,NA,TRBJ1-1,TRBV19,NA
CASSPPLAGALNTGELFF,TGTGCCAGCTCACCACCTCTAGCGGGGGCCCTTAACACCGGGGAGCTGTTTTTT,TRBD2,TRBJ2-2,TRBV18,few
CASSPNTGDNSPLHF,TGTGCCAGCTCTCCGAATACAGGGGACAATTCACCCCTCCACTTT,TRBD1,TRBJ1-6,TRBV18,NA
CASSLIRGQGRTEAFF,TGTGCCAGCAGCTTAATCCGGGGACAGGGGCGGACTGAAGCTTTCTTT,TRBD1,TRBJ1-1,TRBV7-3,NA
CASSRSRGDTQYF,TGCGCCAGCAGCAGGAGCAGAGGAGATACGCAGTATTTT,NA,TRBJ2-3,TRBV4-1,NA
CASSLNSQLNYGYTF,TGTGCCAGCAGCTTGAACAGCCAACTTAACTATGGCTACACCTTC,NA,TRBJ1-2,TRBV5-6,NA
CATSDFKGYTF,TGTGCCACCAGTGATTTTAAAGGCTACACCTTC,NA,TRBJ1-2,TRBV24-1,NA
CASSPQGAASADFF,TGTGCCAGTAGTCCTCAAGGGGCGGCCTCGGCAGATTTCTTT,NA,TRBJ1-1,TRBV19,once
CASSLVGRLAASTDTQYF,TGTGCCAGCAGCTTAGTCGGCCGACTAGCGGCTAGCACAGATACGCAGTATTTT,TRBD2,TRBJ2-3,TRBV7-8,NA
CAWKGARETQYF,TGTGCCTGGAAGGGGGCTCGGGAGACCCAGTACTTC,TRBD1,TRBJ2-5,TRBV30,NA
CASNRTGRQPQHF,TGTGCCAGCAACCGGACAGGGCGGCAGCCCCAGCATTTT,TRBD1,TRBJ1-5,TRBV3-1/TRBV3-2,NA
CASNSATNEKLFF,TGTGCCAGTAATAGTGCAACTAATGAAAAACTGTTTTTT,NA,TRBJ1-4,TRBV19,NA
CASSSYRVVSSPLHF,TGTGCCAGCAGCTCCTACAGGGTGGTTAGCTCACCCCTCCACTTT,NA,TRBJ1-6,TRBV5-6,few
CASTGRGALIRETQYF,TGTGCCAGCACTGGGCGGGGGGCCTTAATTAGGGAGACCCAGTACTTC,TRBD2,TRBJ2-5,TRBV2,NA
CASSQDYPRGRRLVQPQHF,TGTGCCAGCAGCCAAGATTATCCCAGGGGGCGCAGGCTTGTTCAGCCCCAGCATTTT,TRBD1,TRBJ1-5,TRBV14,few
CASSLGTLDSYEQYF,TGCGCCAGCAGCTTAGGGACTTTGGACTCCTACGAGCAGTACTTC,NA,TRBJ2-7,TRBV5-1,NA
CASSTIGGRTEAFF,TGTGCCAGCAGCACTATAGGGGGACGGACTGAAGCTTTCTTT,NA,TRBJ1-1,TRBV6-5,NA
CSASKGTGGADIQYF,TGCAGTGCTAGTAAGGGGACAGGGGGCGCGGACATTCAGTACTTC,TRBD1,TRBJ2-4,TRBV20-1,NA
CASSFRQASYEQYF,TGTGCCAGCAGTTTCCGACAGGCCTCCTACGAGCAGTACTTC,NA,TRBJ2-7,TRBV6-5,NA
CSVEVTRSYNEQFF,TGCAGCGTTGAAGTCACCAGGTCCTACAATGAGCAGTTCTTC,NA,TRBJ2-1,TRBV29-1,NA
CAITTRGGQNTEAFF,TGTGCCATCACTACCCGGGGGGGCCAGAACACTGAAGCTTTCTTT,NA,TRBJ1-1,TRBV10-3,few
CAISPKTIAGANTGELFF,TGTGCCATCAGTCCCAAGACGATAGCGGGGGCAAACACCGGGGAGCTGTTTTTT,TRBD2,TRBJ2-2,TRBV10-3,NA
CAWRFDRAGLNTGELFF,TGTGCCTGGCGATTCGACAGGGCCGGCCTCAACACCGGGGAGCTGTTTTTT,TRBD1,TRBJ2-2,TRBV30,NA
CASSYSTRQPQHF,TGTGCCAGCAGTTACTCGACCAGGCAGCCCCAGCATTTT,NA,TRBJ1-5,TRBV6-5,few
CASSPRQNHEAFF,TGTGCCAGCAGCCCCCGACAGAACCATGAAGCTTTCTTT,NA,TRBJ1-1,TRBV9,NA
CASGEDSRSPLHF,TGTGCCAGTGGTGAGGACTCTCGGTCACCCCTCCACTTT,NA,TRBJ1-6,TRBV3-1/TRBV3-2,NA